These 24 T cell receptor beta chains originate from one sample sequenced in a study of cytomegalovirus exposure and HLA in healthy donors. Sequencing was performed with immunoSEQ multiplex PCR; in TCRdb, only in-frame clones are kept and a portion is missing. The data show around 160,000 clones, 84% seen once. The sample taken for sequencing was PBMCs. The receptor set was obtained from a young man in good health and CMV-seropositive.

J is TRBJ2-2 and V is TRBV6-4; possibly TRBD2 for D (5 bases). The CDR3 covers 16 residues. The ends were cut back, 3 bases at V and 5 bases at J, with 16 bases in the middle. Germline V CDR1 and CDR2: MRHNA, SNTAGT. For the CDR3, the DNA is TGTGCCAGCAGTGAGAGGGTAGCTTTCCAAACCGGGGAGCTGTTTTTT. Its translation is CASSERVAFQTGELFF.

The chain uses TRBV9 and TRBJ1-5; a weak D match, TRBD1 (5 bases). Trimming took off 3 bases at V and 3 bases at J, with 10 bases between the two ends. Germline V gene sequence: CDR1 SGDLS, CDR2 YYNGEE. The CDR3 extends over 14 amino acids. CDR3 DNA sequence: TGTGCCAGCAGCGGGGGCGGAGCCAATCAGCCCCAGCATTTT. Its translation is CASSGGGANQPQHF.

Here the CDR3 reads CASSQDGRQGRADTQYF. CDR3 bases: TGCGCCAGCAGCCAAGATGGGCGACAGGGACGCGCAGATACGCAGTATTTT. The genes are TRBV4-3 and TRBJ2-3; 7 nucleotides line up with TRBD1. Germline assignment: CDR1 LGHNA and CDR2 YSLEER. This CDR3 comprises 17 residues. V was clipped by 0 bases and J by 4 bases; unmatched bases: 10.

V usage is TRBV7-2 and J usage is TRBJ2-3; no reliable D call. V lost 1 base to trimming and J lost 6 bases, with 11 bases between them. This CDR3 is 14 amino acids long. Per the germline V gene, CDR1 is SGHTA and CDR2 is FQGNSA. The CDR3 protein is CASSLGHQSDTQYF. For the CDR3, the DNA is TGTGCCAGCAGCTTAGGGCACCAATCGGATACGCAGTATTTT.

CDR3 residues: CASSSDRTNQPQHF. CDR3 nucleotide sequence: TGTGCCAGCAGCTCGGACAGAACGAATCAGCCCCAGCATTTT. The chain employs TRBV7-4 and TRBJ1-5; possibly TRBD1 for D (6 bases). Trimming removed 4 bases at V and 4 bases at J, with 11 bases between. The germline CDR1 and CDR2 sequences are SGHVT and SQSDAQ. CDR3 length: 14 amino acids.

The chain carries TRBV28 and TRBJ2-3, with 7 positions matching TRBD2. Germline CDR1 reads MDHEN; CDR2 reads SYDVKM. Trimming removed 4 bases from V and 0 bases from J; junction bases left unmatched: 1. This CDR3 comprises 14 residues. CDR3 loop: CASSYGRSTDTQYF. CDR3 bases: TGTGCCAGCAGTTACGGGAGGAGCACAGATACGCAGTATTTT.

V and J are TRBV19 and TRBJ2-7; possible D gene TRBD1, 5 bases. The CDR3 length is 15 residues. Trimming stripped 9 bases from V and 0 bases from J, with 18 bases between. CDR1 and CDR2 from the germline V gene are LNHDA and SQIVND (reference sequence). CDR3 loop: CASSPRTLSSYEQYF. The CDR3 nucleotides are TGTGCCAGCTCGCCTCGGACACTGAGCTCCTACGAGCAGTACTTC. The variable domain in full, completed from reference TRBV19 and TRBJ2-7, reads DGGITQSPKYLFRKEGQNVTLSCEQNLNHDAMYWYRQDPGQGLRLIYYSQIVNDFQKGDIAEGYSVSREKKESFPLTVTSAQKNPTAFYLCASSPRTLSSYEQYFGPGTRLTVT.

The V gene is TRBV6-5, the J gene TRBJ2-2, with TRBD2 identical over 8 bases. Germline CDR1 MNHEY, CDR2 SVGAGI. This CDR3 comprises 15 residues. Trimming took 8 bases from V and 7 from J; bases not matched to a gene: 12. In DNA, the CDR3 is TGTGCCAGCTCCTGGACGGGGGGGCCACTCGGGGAGCTGTTTTTT. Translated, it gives CASSWTGGPLGELFF.

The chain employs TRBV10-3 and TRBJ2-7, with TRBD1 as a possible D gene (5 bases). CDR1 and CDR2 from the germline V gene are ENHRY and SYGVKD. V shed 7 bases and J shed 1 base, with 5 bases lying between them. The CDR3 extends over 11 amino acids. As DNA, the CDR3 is TGTGCCATCAAGGGGTCCTACGAGCAGTACTTC. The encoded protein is CAIKGSYEQYF.

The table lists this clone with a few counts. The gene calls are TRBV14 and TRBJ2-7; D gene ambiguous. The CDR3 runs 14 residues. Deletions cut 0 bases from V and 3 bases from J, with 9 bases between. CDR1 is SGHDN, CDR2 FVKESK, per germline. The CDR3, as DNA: TGTGCCAGCAGCCAAGATTTGGGCAGCTACGAGCAGTACTTC. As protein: CASSQDLGSYEQYF.

CDR3 sequence (DNA): TGTGCCAGCAGTGATTCGGGGGGCAGAAACACCATATATTTT. It is translated as CASSDSGGRNTIYF. The chain links TRBV2 to TRBJ1-3, with D perhaps matching TRBD1 (6 bases). This CDR3 region has 14 residues. The ends were cut back, 3 bases at V and 5 bases at J, with 11 bases in the middle. Germline assignment: CDR1 SNHLY and CDR2 FYNNEI.

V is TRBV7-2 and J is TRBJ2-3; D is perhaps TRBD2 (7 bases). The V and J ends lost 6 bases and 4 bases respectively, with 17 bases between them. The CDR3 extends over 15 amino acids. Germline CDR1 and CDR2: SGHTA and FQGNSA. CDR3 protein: CASSYGGPRADTQYF. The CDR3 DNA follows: TGTGCCAGCAGTTACGGGGGGCCCAGAGCAGATACGCAGTATTTT.

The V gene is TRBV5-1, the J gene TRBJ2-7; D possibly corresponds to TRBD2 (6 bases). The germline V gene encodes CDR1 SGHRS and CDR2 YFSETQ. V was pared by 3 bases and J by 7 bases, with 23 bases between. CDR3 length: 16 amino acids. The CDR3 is CASSSGLYAGIEEQYF. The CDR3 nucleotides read TGCGCCAGCAGCTCCGGCCTATACGCGGGGATCGAGGAGCAGTACTTC.

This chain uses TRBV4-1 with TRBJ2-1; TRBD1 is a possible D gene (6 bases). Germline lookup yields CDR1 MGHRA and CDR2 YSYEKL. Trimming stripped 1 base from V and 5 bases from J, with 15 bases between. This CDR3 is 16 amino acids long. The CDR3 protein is CASSQAFVRGNNEQFF. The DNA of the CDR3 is TGCGCCAGCAGCCAAGCTTTTGTTAGGGGGAACAATGAGCAGTTCTTC.

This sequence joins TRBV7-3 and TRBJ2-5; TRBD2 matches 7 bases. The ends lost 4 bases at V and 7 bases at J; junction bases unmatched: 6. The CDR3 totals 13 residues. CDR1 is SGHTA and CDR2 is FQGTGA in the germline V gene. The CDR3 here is CASSSIGEGTQYF. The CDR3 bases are TGTGCCAGCAGCTCCATAGGGGAGGGGACCCAGTACTTC. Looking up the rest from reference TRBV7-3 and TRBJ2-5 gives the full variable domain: GAGVSQTPSNKVTEKGKYVELRCDPISGHTALYWYRQSLGQGPEFLIYFQGTGAADDSGLPNDRFFAVRPEGSVSTLKIQRTERGDSAVYLCASSSIGEGTQYFGPGTRLLVL.

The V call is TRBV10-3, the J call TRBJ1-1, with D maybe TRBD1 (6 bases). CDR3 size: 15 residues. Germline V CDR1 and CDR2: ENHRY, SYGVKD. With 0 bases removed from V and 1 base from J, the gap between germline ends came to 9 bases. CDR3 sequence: CAISESVQGNTEAFF. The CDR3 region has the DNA TGTGCCATCAGTGAGTCGGTACAGGGGAACACTGAAGCTTTCTTT.

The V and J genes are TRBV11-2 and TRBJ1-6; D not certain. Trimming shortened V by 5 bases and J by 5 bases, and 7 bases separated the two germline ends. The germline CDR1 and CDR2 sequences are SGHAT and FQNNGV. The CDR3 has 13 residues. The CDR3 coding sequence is TGTGCCAGCAGCCTTACGGATAATTCACCCCTCCACTTT. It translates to CASSLTDNSPLHF.

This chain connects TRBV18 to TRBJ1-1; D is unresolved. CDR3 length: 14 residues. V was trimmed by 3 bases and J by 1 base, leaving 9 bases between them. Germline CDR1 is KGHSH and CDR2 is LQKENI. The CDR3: CASSPAGWNTEAFF. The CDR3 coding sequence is TGTGCCAGCTCACCCGCAGGTTGGAACACTGAAGCTTTCTTT.

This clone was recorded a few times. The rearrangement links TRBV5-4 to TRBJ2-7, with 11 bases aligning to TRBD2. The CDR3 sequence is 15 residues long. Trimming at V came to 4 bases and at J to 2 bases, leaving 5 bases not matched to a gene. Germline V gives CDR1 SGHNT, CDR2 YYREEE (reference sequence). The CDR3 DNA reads TGTGCCAGCAGCGTTGGGACTAGCGGAACCTACGAGCAGTACTTC. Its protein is CASSVGTSGTYEQYF.

The CDR3 DNA sequence: TGTGCCAGCAGCCCAGTCACCGGGGAGCTGTTTTTT. It yields the protein CASSPVTGELFF. The chain joins TRBV7-3 to TRBJ2-2; no firm D call. This CDR3 contains 12 residues. Germline loops: CDR1 SGHTA, CDR2 FQGTGA. Trimming shortened V by 5 bases and J by 4 bases, and 5 bases separated the two germline ends.

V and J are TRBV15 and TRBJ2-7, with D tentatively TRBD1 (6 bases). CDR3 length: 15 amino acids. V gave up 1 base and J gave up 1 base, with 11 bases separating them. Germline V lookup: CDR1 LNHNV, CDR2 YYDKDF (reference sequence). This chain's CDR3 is CATSRGGGVSYEQYF. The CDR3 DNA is TGTGCCACCAGCAGAGGTGGGGGCGTTTCCTACGAGCAGTACTTC.

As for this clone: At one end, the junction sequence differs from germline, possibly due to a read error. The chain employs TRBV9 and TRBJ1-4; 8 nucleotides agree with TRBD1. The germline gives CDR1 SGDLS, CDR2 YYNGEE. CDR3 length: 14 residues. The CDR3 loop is CAGSVGQGNEKLFF. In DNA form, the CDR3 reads TGTGCCGGCAGCGTAGGACAGGGTAATGAAAAACTGTTTTTT.

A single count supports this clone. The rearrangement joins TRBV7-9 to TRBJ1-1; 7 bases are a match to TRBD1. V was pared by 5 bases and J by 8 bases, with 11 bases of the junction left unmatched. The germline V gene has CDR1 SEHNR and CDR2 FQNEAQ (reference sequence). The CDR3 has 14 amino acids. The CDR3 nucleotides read TGTGCCAGCAGCCATGGACAGGCCCGAATCGAAGCTTTCTTT. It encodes CASSHGQARIEAFF. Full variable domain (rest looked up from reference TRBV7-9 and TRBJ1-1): DTGVSQNPRHKITKRGQNVTFRCDPISEHNRLYWYRQTLGQGPEFLTYFQNEAQLEKSRLLSDRFSAERPKGSFSTLEIQRTEQGDSAMYLCASSHGQARIEAFFGQGTRLTVV.

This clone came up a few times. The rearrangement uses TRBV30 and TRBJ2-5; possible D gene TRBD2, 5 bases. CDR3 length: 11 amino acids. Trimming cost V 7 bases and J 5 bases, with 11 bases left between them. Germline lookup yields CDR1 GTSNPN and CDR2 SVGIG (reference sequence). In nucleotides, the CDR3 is TGTGCCTCGGAGGCCATCGAGACCCAGTACTTC. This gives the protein CASEAIETQYF.